These T cell receptor beta chains were read from a single sample in a study of blood T cell repertoires in COVID-19. Clones were sequenced by immunoSEQ multiplex PCR, and TCRdb holds only the in-frame ones, with some missing. The data hold about 160,000 clones, with roughly 88% observed a single time. Sequenced input: PBMCs or T cells enriched from blood (not recorded which). The source is a woman between 50 and 59 years old who had recovered from COVID-19. Both conserved end residues are part of each CDR3. D genes are given only for firm matches. Not every row has a clone size; where given, it reads once, few, many or a size class.

-,TRBV19,TRBJ1-5,-,TGTGCCAGTAGCTATGACAGGAATCAGCCCCAGCATTTT,CASSYDRNQPQHF
-,TRBV18,TRBJ2-1,-,TGTGCCAGCTCACTGAAGACGGGCAATGAGCAGTTCTTC,CASSLKTGNEQFF
TRBD2,TRBV5-1,TRBJ2-5,-,TGCGCCAGCAGCTTACTAGCGGGGAGTGAAGAGACCCAGTACTTC,CASSLLAGSEETQYF
-,TRBV6-5,TRBJ1-6,-,TGTGCCAGCAGAGAGACCAGGGAATCACCCCTCCACTTT,CASRETRESPLHF
TRBD1,TRBV5-4,TRBJ1-4,-,TGTGCCAGCAGCCCCGGGGGACAGGGAGGCGAAAAACTGTTTTTT,CASSPGGQGGEKLFF
-,TRBV6-5,TRBJ1-1,-,TGTGCCAGCAGACCGCCCGCCCAGGGGCCGATTGCTTTCTTT,CASRPPAQGPIAFF
TRBD1,TRBV10-3,TRBJ2-1,-,TGTGCCATCAGTGCCTCCCTACAGGGGAGCTCCTACAATGAGCAGTTCTTC,CAISASLQGSSYNEQFF
-,TRBV9,TRBJ1-1,-,TGTGCCAGCAGCGTCCAGTTGAACACTGAAGCTTTCTTT,CASSVQLNTEAFF
-,TRBV6-2/TRBV6-3,TRBJ2-3,-,TGTGCCAGCAGTTACGGGGGAGGTTCAGATACGCAGTATTTT,CASSYGGGSDTQYF
-,TRBV5-1,TRBJ1-6,-,TGCGCCAGCAGAGACTGGGCCGGGGCGGGGGGTTCACCCCTCCACTTT,CASRDWAGAGGSPLHF
TRBD1,TRBV7-8,TRBJ1-1,-,TGTGCCAGCAGCTCAGGACAGGGTACCCGTACTGAAGCTTTCTTT,CASSSGQGTRTEAFF
-,TRBV6-2/TRBV6-3,TRBJ2-7,-,TGTGCCAGCAGTTACCCCTCGGGGAGGGGGTCATCGTACGAGCAGTACTTC,CASSYPSGRGSSYEQYF
-,TRBV19,TRBJ1-1,-,TGTGCCAGTAGTATCCAGACAGGCGTCCTCACTGAAGCTTTCTTT,CASSIQTGVLTEAFF
-,TRBV20-1,TRBJ2-7,-,TGCAGTGCTAGTCCTTCAGGGGAAGACGAGCAGTACTTC,CSASPSGEDEQYF
-,TRBV5-1,TRBJ1-2,-,TGCGCCAGCAGCTCAGCCCAGGCCCACTATGGCTACACCTTC,CASSSAQAHYGYTF
TRBD1,TRBV9,TRBJ2-3,-,TGTGCCAGCAGCGTAGCAGGGGGCAGGGCTACAGATACGCAGTATTTT,CASSVAGGRATDTQYF
-,TRBV18,TRBJ1-3,-,TGTGCCAGCTCCCCACAGGGAGGAGGAAACACCATATATTTT,CASSPQGGGNTIYF
TRBD1,TRBV19,TRBJ1-3,-,TGTGCCAGTACCCAACAGGGGCTTAACTCTGGAAACACCATATATTTT,CASTQQGLNSGNTIYF
-,TRBV30,TRBJ1-3,-,TGTGCCTGGACTAAATGGTCTGGAAACACCATATATTTT,CAWTKWSGNTIYF
TRBD1,TRBV11-3,TRBJ1-2,-,TGTGCCAGCAGCTTAGAAATTGGGACAGGGTCCTATGGCTACACCTTC,CASSLEIGTGSYGYTF
TRBD1,TRBV19,TRBJ2-3,-,TGTGCCTCCGGACAGGGGCTAGGGGATACGCAGTATTTT,CASGQGLGDTQYF
-,TRBV19,TRBJ1-6,once,TGTGCCAGTAGGGCCCACGGGAATAATTCACCCCTCCACTTT,CASRAHGNNSPLHF
-,TRBV7-9,TRBJ1-4,-,TGTGCCAGCAGCTTTAGACCCTCGGGGGAAAAACTGTTTTTT,CASSFRPSGEKLFF
-,TRBV5-4,TRBJ2-7,-,TGTGCCAGCAGCCCGAGGGGGGGTACCTACGAGCAGTACTTC,CASSPRGGTYEQYF
TRBD2,TRBV5-1,TRBJ2-3,-,TGCGCCAGCGGGGGGGGCACAGATACGCAGTATTTT,CASGGGTDTQYF
TRBD1,TRBV4-2,TRBJ1-1,-,TGTGCCAGCAGCCACGAACAGACAGGGTCCGGATATGAAGCTTTCTTT,CASSHEQTGSGYEAFF
-,TRBV9,TRBJ2-1,-,TGTGCCAGCAGCGTCAGTATTACCAACTACAATGAGCAGTTCTTC,CASSVSITNYNEQFF
-,TRBV5-1,TRBJ1-1,-,TGCGCCAGCAGCTCCGGGACATTGAACACTGAAGCTTTCTTT,CASSSGTLNTEAFF
-,TRBV7-6,TRBJ2-7,-,TGTGCCAGCAGCTCTACGGCCACAGGCGAGCAGTACTTC,CASSSTATGEQYF
-,TRBV25-1,TRBJ1-1,-,TGTGCCAGCAGTTCTCGATTCGGGGTGAACACTGAAGCTTTCTTT,CASSSRFGVNTEAFF
TRBD2,TRBV6-5,TRBJ2-1,-,TGTGCCAGCGTTATTTCAGATAGCGGGGGGATAAAGTTCTTC,CASVISDSGGIKFF
-,TRBV6-6,TRBJ2-3,-,TGTGCCAGCAGTTACTCCAACCCCACAAGCGGTCTAACGCAGTATTTT,CASSYSNPTSGLTQYF
-,TRBV2,TRBJ1-2,-,TGTGCCAGCAGTGAACTCACCCGGTACGGCTACACCTTC,CASSELTRYGYTF
TRBD2,TRBV2,TRBJ2-1,-,TGTGCCAGCAGTGAAGAGGGACTAGCTGCAAATGAGCAGTTCTTC,CASSEEGLAANEQFF
TRBD2,TRBV6-2/TRBV6-3,TRBJ2-1,-,TGTGCCAGCAGTTACCAGCGGGGGCCTTCGGGGAATGAGCAGTTCTTC,CASSYQRGPSGNEQFF
TRBD2,TRBV7-6,TRBJ2-1,-,TGTGCCAGCAGCTTGGGGACTAGCGGGGGGGCAGGCAATGAGCAGTTCTTC,CASSLGTSGGAGNEQFF
-,TRBV24-1,TRBJ2-3,-,TGTGCCACCAGTATAGGACAGCCCACAGATACGCAGTATTTT,CATSIGQPTDTQYF
-,TRBV18,TRBJ1-5,-,TGTGCCAGCTCACCGACGACAGTAAATCAGCCCCAGCATTTT,CASSPTTVNQPQHF
-,TRBV9,TRBJ1-1,-,TGTGCCAGCAGCGAGGGGGACCTAAACACTGAAGCTTTCTTT,CASSEGDLNTEAFF
-,TRBV6-5,TRBJ2-1,-,TGTGCCAGCAGTTACTCAGAAGGACAGCCCGACAATGAGCAGTTCTTC,CASSYSEGQPDNEQFF
TRBD1,TRBV6-2/TRBV6-3,TRBJ1-2,once,TGTGCCAGCAGTTACGCCGGGACAGACTATGGCTACACCTTC,CASSYAGTDYGYTF